One sample yielded the 17 T cell receptor beta chains listed below, sequenced in a study of blood T cell repertoires in COVID-19. Clones were sequenced by immunoSEQ multiplex PCR, and TCRdb holds only the in-frame ones, with some missing. The data show about 390,000 clones, around 87% seen once. Sample: peripheral blood. These receptors all stem from a woman in her sixties or seventies with COVID-19, enrolled during active disease.

The rearrangement uses TRBV5-8 and TRBJ2-5, with D possibly TRBD2 on 5 matching bases. The length of the CDR3 is 15 residues. V shed 4 bases and J shed 1 base, with 14 bases lying between them. CDR1 and CDR2 (germline): SGHTS, YDEGEE. CDR3: CASSLRHAGQETQYF. The CDR3 DNA reads as TGTGCCAGCAGCCTGCGACATGCGGGCCAAGAGACCCAGTACTTC.

J is TRBJ2-2 and V is TRBV5-1, with 8 nucleotides matching TRBD2. V shed 3 bases, J shed 3 bases, and the junction held 7 bases outside the gene matches. Germline CDR1 is SGHRS and CDR2 is YFSETQ. CDR3 length: 16 amino acids. In DNA form, the CDR3 reads TGCGCCAGCAGCTATATAGCGGGATTGGACACCGGGGAGCTGTTTTTT. As protein: CASSYIAGLDTGELFF.

The J gene is TRBJ2-1, the V gene TRBV7-3, with 7 bases lining up with TRBD1. This CDR3 has 13 amino acids. Germline CDR1 and CDR2: SGHTA and FQGTGA. Trimming took 2 bases from V and 7 from J; bases not matched to a gene: 2. In DNA form, the CDR3 reads TGTGCCAGCAGCTTAGGGACAGTTAATGAGCAGTTCTTC. It is translated as CASSLGTVNEQFF.

The chain links TRBV2 to TRBJ1-2; D gene ambiguous. CDR1 and CDR2 from the germline V gene are SNHLY and FYNNEI. This CDR3 is built from 12 residues. The V gene lost 6 bases and the J gene lost 3 bases, with 8 bases spanning the gap. The CDR3 DNA reads as TGTGCCAGCAGGGATGACTACTATGGCTACACCTTC. Protein: CASRDDYYGYTF.

The rearrangement uses TRBV12-3 or TRBV12-4 and TRBJ1-1, with D uncertain. The CDR3 length is 13 residues. V lost 3 bases and J lost 3, with 8 bases in between. CDR3 coding DNA: TGTGCCAGCAGTTTCCAGGTCCACACTGAAGCTTTCTTT. As protein: CASSFQVHTEAFF.

This clone appeared once. The chain joins TRBV5-6 to TRBJ1-5; 7 bases are a match to TRBD1. The junction had 13 bases not matched to a gene; V was cut back by 4 bases and J by 6 bases. Germline V CDR1 and CDR2: SGHDT, YYEEEE. The length of the CDR3 is 16 residues. The CDR3 protein is CASSTSTGLAGQPQHF. CDR3 coding DNA: TGTGCCAGCAGCACGTCGACAGGGCTTGCGGGTCAGCCCCAGCATTTT.

This clone was counted once. The J gene is TRBJ2-3, the V gene TRBV5-8; D gene uncertain. With 0 bases removed from V and 0 bases from J, the gap between germline ends came to 8 bases. The CDR3 loop spans 15 amino acids. Germline V gene lookup returns CDR1 SGHTS and CDR2 YDEGEE. CDR3 sequence: CASSLVGGSTDTQYF. DNA for the CDR3: TGTGCCAGCAGCTTGGTAGGCGGAAGCACAGATACGCAGTATTTT.

CDR3 nucleotide sequence: TGCAGCGTCGAACTAGCCACTTTCCCAGATACGCAGTATTTT. It codes for CSVELATFPDTQYF. The chain is built from TRBV29-1 and TRBJ2-3; D perhaps matches TRBD2 (6 bases). Trimming pared 6 bases from V and 4 bases from J, leaving 17 bases between. CDR3 length equals 14 residues. From germline, CDR1 is SQVTM and CDR2 ANQGSEA.

The chain uses TRBV5-1 and TRBJ1-1; maybe TRBD1 (5 bases). The CDR3 extends over 14 amino acids. Trimming pared 0 bases from V and 5 bases from J, leaving 11 bases between. The germline V gene has CDR1 SGHRS and CDR2 YFSETQ. The CDR3 reads CASSLVAGKTEAFF. CDR3 sequence (DNA): TGCGCCAGCAGCTTGGTGGCAGGGAAAACTGAAGCTTTCTTT.

CDR3 coding DNA: TGCGCCAGCAGCCGTAATACAGGCCCTGGGGCCAACGTCCTGACTTTC. Protein product: CASSRNTGPGANVLTF. The chain combines TRBV5-1 with TRBJ2-6; the D gene is possibly TRBD1 (5 bases). The CDR3 spans 16 residues. Trimming took 4 bases from V and 2 from J, leaving 13 bases between them. Germline V gene lookup returns CDR1 SGHRS and CDR2 YFSETQ.

This chain joins TRBV5-1 and TRBJ2-3, with 12 bases lining up with TRBD2. This CDR3 has 17 residues. CDR1 is SGHRS, CDR2 YFSETQ, per germline. Trimming removed 2 bases from V and 2 bases from J; junction bases left unmatched: 6. The CDR3 DNA follows: TGCGCCAGCAGCTTAACCACTAGCGGGGGGCTCACAGATACGCAGTATTTT. Its translation is CASSLTTSGGLTDTQYF.

This chain uses TRBV4-1 with TRBJ1-2, with D maybe TRBD1 (6 bases). Germline CDR1 is MGHRA and CDR2 is YSYEKL. CDR3 size: 15 residues. V was cut by 0 bases and J by 5 bases, with 13 bases left in between. The DNA for the CDR3 is TGCGCCAGCAGCCAAGAGCCGGGACAAGGATATGGCTACACCTTC. It yields the protein CASSQEPGQGYGYTF.

The chain recombines TRBV19 with TRBJ1-5; a weak D match, TRBD1 (6 bases). Per the germline V gene, CDR1 is LNHDA and CDR2 is SQIVND (reference sequence). Trimming removed 9 bases from V and 4 bases from J, with 13 bases in between. This CDR3 is 13 amino acids long. CDR3 in DNA: TGTGCCAGCGGACAGAAAACTAATCAGCCCCAGCATTTT. Translation: CASGQKTNQPQHF.

The rearrangement joins TRBV27 to TRBJ1-2; 8 nucleotides match TRBD1. Trimming took 5 bases from V and 4 from J; bases not matched to a gene: 3. CDR3 length equals 13 residues. Per germline, CDR1 MNHEY and CDR2 SMNVEV (reference sequence). The CDR3 region is CASSRTGPYGYTF. The CDR3 DNA follows: TGTGCCAGCAGTCGGACAGGGCCCTATGGCTACACCTTC.

The J gene is TRBJ2-1, the V gene TRBV5-6; 12 bases map to TRBD2. Germline CDR1 is SGHDT and CDR2 is YYEEEE. This CDR3 comprises 19 residues. Trimming took 4 bases from V and 4 from J; bases not matched to a gene: 15. CDR3 DNA sequence: TGTGCCAGCAGCCCCAGTGCGGCGCGAACTAGCGGGGGGTACAATGAGCAGTTCTTC. Its translation: CASSPSAARTSGGYNEQFF. Supplemented by reference TRBV5-6 and TRBJ2-1, the full variable domain reads DAGVTQSPTHLIKTRGQQVTLRCSPKSGHDTVSWYQQALGQGPQFIFQYYEEEERQRGNFPDRFSGHQFPNYSSELNVNALLLGDSALYLCASSPSAARTSGGYNEQFFGPGTRLTVL.

This chain links TRBV7-9 with TRBJ2-1, with TRBD2 identical over 8 bases. CDR1 is SEHNR, CDR2 FQNEAQ, per germline (reference sequence). The V gene end was trimmed by 5 bases and the J gene end by 3 bases; junction bases not matched to a gene: 6. The CDR3 runs 15 residues. CDR3 sequence (DNA): TGTGCCAGCAGCCCGGGGGGGGCGAACTACAATGAGCAGTTCTTC. This codes for CASSPGGANYNEQFF. The variable domain in full, completed from reference TRBV7-9 and TRBJ2-1, reads DTGVSQNPRHKITKRGQNVTFRCDPISEHNRLYWYRQTLGQGPEFLTYFQNEAQLEKSRLLSDRFSAERPKGSFSTLEIQRTEQGDSAMYLCASSPGGANYNEQFFGPGTRLTVL.

This chain connects TRBV9 to TRBJ1-1; TRBD1 might be the D (5 bases). Germline V lookup: CDR1 SGDLS, CDR2 YYNGEE. Trimming removed 7 bases from V and 0 bases from J, with 19 bases in between. This CDR3 has 16 residues. CDR3: CASVPQDRYMNTEAFF. CDR3 DNA: TGTGCCAGCGTACCCCAAGACAGATACATGAACACTGAAGCTTTCTTT.